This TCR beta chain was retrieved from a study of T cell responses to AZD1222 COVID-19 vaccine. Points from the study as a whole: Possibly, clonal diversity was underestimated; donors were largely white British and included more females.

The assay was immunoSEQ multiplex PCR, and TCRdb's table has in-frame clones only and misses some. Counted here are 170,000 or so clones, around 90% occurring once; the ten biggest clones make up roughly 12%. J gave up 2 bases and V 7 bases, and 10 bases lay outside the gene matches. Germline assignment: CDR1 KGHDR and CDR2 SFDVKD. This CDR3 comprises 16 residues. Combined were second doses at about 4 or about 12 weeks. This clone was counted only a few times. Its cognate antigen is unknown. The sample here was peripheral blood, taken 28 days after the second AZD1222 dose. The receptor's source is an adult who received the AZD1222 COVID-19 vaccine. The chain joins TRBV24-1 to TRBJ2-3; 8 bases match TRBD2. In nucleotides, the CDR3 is TGTGCCACCAGCCGCGGGCGCGGGGGGTTCACAGATACGCAGTATTTT. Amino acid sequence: CATSRGRGGFTDTQYF.